The rows below give T cell receptor beta chains drawn from one sample of a study of shared T cell receptors in the human thymus. Assay used: immunoSEQ multiplex PCR; TCRdb lists only in-frame clones, some missing. Of 700,000 or so clones listed, 70% to 90% are singletons. The data were also submitted as part of a second study, on human thymus T cells.

Sequencing was done on a sample of thymocytes. These receptors were obtained from a girl less than two years old with a congenital heart defect. Each CDR3 is given without its conserved first and last residue. D genes are given only for firm matches.

TRBV7-6	-	TRBJ1-5	ASSLACGQPQH
TRBV6-1	TRBD2	TRBJ2-2	ASSEARPGRAPNTGELF
TRBV10-2	TRBD1	TRBJ1-5	ASGDGDSIQPQH
TRBV6-1	-	TRBJ1-2	ASSEASLRDYGYT
TRBV27	-	TRBJ1-5	ASSAQGRSNQPQH
TRBV4-3	-	TRBJ2-7	ASSQDRRLWKYEQY
TRBV28	TRBD1	TRBJ1-2	ASSSTGAGGYT
TRBV7-2	-	TRBJ1-2	ASSLGLPNYGYT
TRBV7-2	-	TRBJ2-5	ASSLGRVRETQY
TRBV10-2	TRBD2	TRBJ2-3	AATRGLAGITDTQY
TRBV5-1	-	TRBJ2-3	ASSLPGSNTDTQY
TRBV27	TRBD1	TRBJ1-2	ASSLGQGALGYT
TRBV28	-	TRBJ1-3	ASSFSTPLPGNTIY
TRBV10-1	-	TRBJ1-6	ASSDRSQGSPLH
TRBV27	TRBD2	TRBJ2-1	ASSPTSGAYNEQF
TRBV9	TRBD2	TRBJ2-1	ASSAGTSGGALPTKNEQF
TRBV7-2	-	TRBJ2-1	ASSWTTSRGVNEQF
TRBV6-1	TRBD1	TRBJ2-5	ASSGPGGPYQETQY
TRBV5-6	-	TRBJ2-5	ASSFRQRETQY
TRBV6-5	-	TRBJ1-2	ASSYKRQTYGYT
TRBV19	TRBD2	TRBJ2-5	ASSPGMTSGEPQETQY
TRBV7-9	TRBD1	TRBJ1-1	VSSPRRTGEKVNTEAF
TRBV19	-	TRBJ2-5	ASTDRAGQETQY
TRBV9	TRBD1	TRBJ1-1	ASSVVRPDRGHSTEAF
TRBV14	-	TRBJ1-1	ASSPLRPSGEKMNTEAF
TRBV7-9	TRBD2	TRBJ2-5	ASSLVERGPTPQETQY
TRBV27	TRBD1	TRBJ1-1	ATLRQGNTEAF
TRBV7-2	-	TRBJ1-6	ASSLRTPSYNSPLH
TRBV5-5	-	TRBJ1-2	ASSSGGANQRGYT
TRBV6-5	-	TRBJ1-2	ASSYRRPGYGYT
TRBV5-1	-	TRBJ2-7	ASSGGDGAYEQY
TRBV5-4	TRBD1	TRBJ2-2	ASENKGARELF
TRBV10-2	-	TRBJ1-5	ASSEHLGPPPQH
TRBV4-3	TRBD2	TRBJ2-2	ASSQVQLAGGYTGELF
TRBV7-9	TRBD1	TRBJ1-2	ASSRLADRGLTYGYT
TRBV6-1	-	TRBJ1-2	ASSELTANYGYT
TRBV6-5	-	TRBJ1-6	ASSYVQTYNSPLH
TRBV28	-	TRBJ1-5	ASSLIRRLNQPQH
TRBV7-8	-	TRBJ2-7	ASSLGNREYYEQY
TRBV19	-	TRBJ2-3	ASSTSRTDTQY
TRBV4-1	TRBD1	TRBJ1-2	ASSQAPGQRGYT
TRBV7-9	TRBD1	TRBJ1-4	ASSSGQGVNEKLF
TRBV5-6	-	TRBJ1-2	ASSWSGDGYT
TRBV6-5	TRBD1	TRBJ2-7	ASRRDSQGYEQY
TRBV14	-	TRBJ1-6	ASSPSGVSPLH